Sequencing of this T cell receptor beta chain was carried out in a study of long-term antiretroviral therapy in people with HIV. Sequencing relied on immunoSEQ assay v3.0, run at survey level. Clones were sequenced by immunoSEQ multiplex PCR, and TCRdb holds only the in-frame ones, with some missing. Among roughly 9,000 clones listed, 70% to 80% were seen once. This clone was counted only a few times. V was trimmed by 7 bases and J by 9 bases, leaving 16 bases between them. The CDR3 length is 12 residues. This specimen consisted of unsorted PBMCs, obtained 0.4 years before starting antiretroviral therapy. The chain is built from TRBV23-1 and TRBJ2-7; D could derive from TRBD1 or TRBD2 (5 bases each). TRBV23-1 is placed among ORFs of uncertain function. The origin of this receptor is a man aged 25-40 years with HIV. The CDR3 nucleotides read TGCGCCAGCATTCTGAGGGGTACCGCGCAGTACTTC. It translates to CASILRGTAQYF.